The 18 T cell receptor beta chains below were found in one sample sequenced in a study of blood T cell repertoires in COVID-19. This table comes from immunoSEQ multiplex PCR, and its TCRdb copy is limited to in-frame clones, with some not included. The sample has approximately 150,000 clones, approximately 85% seen once. The sequencing sample was made of peripheral blood. Receptors were obtained from a woman aged 80 or older with COVID-19, enrolled during active disease.

The chain employs TRBV5-5 and TRBJ1-4; 8 nucleotides align to TRBD1. The J segment lost 5 bases and the V segment lost 1 base, leaving 4 bases of the junction unmatched. The CDR3 loop spans 15 amino acids. Per the germline V gene, CDR1 is SGHKS and CDR2 is YYEKEE (reference sequence). The CDR3 DNA reads as TGTGCCAGCAGCTTGTTTTGGACAGGGAATGAAAAACTGTTTTTT. It encodes CASSLFWTGNEKLFF.

The chain has TRBV15 and TRBJ2-7; possible D gene TRBD1, 6 bases. The germline V gene has CDR1 LNHNV and CDR2 YYDKDF (reference sequence). Trimming left V 2 bases short and J 7 bases short, with 18 bases between. The CDR3 is 15 amino acids. CDR3 DNA sequence: TGTGCCACCAGCAGACCGGGACACCGGAATGGGGAGCAGTACTTC. Translating it yields CATSRPGHRNGEQYF.

This chain uses TRBV2 with TRBJ2-1; tentatively, D is TRBD1 (6 bases). The CDR3 runs to 11 residues. From germline, CDR1 is SNHLY and CDR2 FYNNEI. The V and J ends lost 6 bases and 14 bases respectively, with 14 bases between them. CDR3 sequence reads: CASRVGDKKFF. CDR3 coding DNA: TGTGCCAGCAGGGTTGGGGACAAGAAGTTCTTC. The variable domain in full, with the rest retrieved from reference TRBV2 and TRBJ2-1, is EPEVTQTPSHQVTQMGQEVILRCVPISNHLYFYWYRQILGQKVEFLVSFYNNEISEKSEIFDDQFSVERPDGSNFTLKIRSTKLEDSAMYFCASRVGDKKFFGPGTRLTVL.

The rearrangement uses TRBV6-4 and TRBJ2-1; TRBD2 is a possible D gene (6 bases). Germline lookup yields CDR1 MRHNA and CDR2 SNTAGT. This CDR3 has 15 residues. Trimming pared 6 bases from V and 4 bases from J, leaving 16 bases between. DNA of the CDR3: TGTGCCAGCAGCTCCCTCGGCGGGGCTTACAATGAGCAGTTCTTC. Protein: CASSSLGGAYNEQFF.

V gene TRBV23-1 combines with J gene TRBJ1-5, with TRBD1 identical over 7 bases. TRBV23-1 is reported as an ORF; its role is uncertain. V shed 6 bases, J shed 4 bases, and the junction held 12 bases outside the gene matches. CDR3 length: 16 amino acids. CDR3 region: CASRPTRAGGNQPQHF. CDR3 sequence (DNA): TGCGCCAGCAGGCCGACCCGGGCAGGGGGAAATCAGCCCCAGCATTTT.

CDR3 sequence reads: CASSQHTSGRNTGELFF. The CDR3 nucleotides are TGTGCCAGCAGCCAACACACTAGCGGGAGGAACACCGGGGAGCTGTTTTTT. V gene TRBV4-2 combines with J gene TRBJ2-2; 11 bases line up with TRBD2. Trimming removed 2 bases from V and 1 base from J; junction bases left unmatched: 3. Germline values: CDR1 LGHNA, CDR2 YNFKEQ. The CDR3 is 17 residues long.

The CDR3 DNA sequence: TGTGCCAGCAGCCAATGGGGAGTACAGGGGGCAGATTCACCCCTCCACTTT. The encoded protein is CASSQWGVQGADSPLHF. V gene TRBV3-1 (or the pseudogene TRBV3-2) combines with J gene TRBJ1-6, with 9 bases lining up with TRBD1. CDR3 size: 17 residues. CDR1 is LGHDT and CDR2 is YNNKEL in the germline V gene (reference sequence). Germline trimming cut 2 bases from V and 8 bases from J; bases unmatched to any gene: 10.

The chain carries TRBV28 and TRBJ2-3, with 9 bases lining up with TRBD2. Per germline, CDR1 MDHEN and CDR2 SYDVKM. CDR3 size: 16 residues. J lost 5 bases, V lost 7 bases, and 13 bases had no gene match. The DNA of the CDR3 is TGTGCCAGCACCGTACGAGGCGGGGGGGCGAGAGATACGCAGTATTTT. Translating it yields CASTVRGGGARDTQYF.

V gene TRBV5-4 combines with J gene TRBJ1-1; D is undetermined. Trimming took 1 base from V and 1 from J, leaving 8 bases between them. The CDR3 has 14 amino acids. Germline CDR1 SGHNT, CDR2 YYREEE (reference sequence). The chain's CDR3 is CASSLWGGNTEAFF. CDR3 coding DNA: TGTGCCAGCAGCTTGTGGGGAGGGAACACTGAAGCTTTCTTT. Full variable domain (outside the CDR3, taken from reference TRBV5-4 and TRBJ1-1): ETGVTQSPTHLIKTRGQQVTLRCSSQSGHNTVSWYQQALGQGPQFIFQYYREEENGRGNFPPRFSGLQFPNYSSELNVNALELDDSALYLCASSLWGGNTEAFFGQGTRLTVV.

J is TRBJ2-3 and V is TRBV2; D not certain. The germline V gene encodes CDR1 SNHLY and CDR2 FYNNEI. V was trimmed by 3 bases and J by 6 bases, leaving 10 bases between them. CDR3 length equals 13 residues. The CDR3 nucleotides are TGTGCCAGCAGTGAGGGCCCTGGGGATACGCAGTATTTT. This gives the protein CASSEGPGDTQYF.

V is TRBV9 and J is TRBJ2-5; TRBD2 matches 8 bases. Trimming cost V 3 bases and J 2 bases; bases outside gene matches: 15. The CDR3 totals 18 residues. Germline V CDR1 and CDR2: SGDLS, YYNGEE. In DNA form, the CDR3 reads TGTGCCAGCAGCGACCCCCCATCGGGGGGGCCGGGTCAAGAGACCCAGTACTTC. Its protein product is CASSDPPSGGPGQETQYF.

This clone was recorded a few times. The chain links TRBV18 to TRBJ2-7; 8 bases fit TRBD1. Looked up from germline, CDR1 is KGHSH and CDR2 is LQKENI. Germline trimming cut 6 bases from V and 1 base from J; bases unmatched to any gene: 2. CDR3 length: 13 amino acids. CDR3 sequence (DNA): TGTGCCAGCTCTTGGACAGGGTCCTACGAGCAGTACTTC. Its protein is CASSWTGSYEQYF.

The V call is TRBV7-9, the J call TRBJ2-7; 7 bases match TRBD2. This CDR3 has 12 amino acids. Germline values: CDR1 SEHNR, CDR2 FQNEAQ (reference sequence). V lost 5 bases and J lost 6; bases outside the gene matches: 4. This CDR3 is CASSKTSSEQYF. The CDR3 DNA reads TGTGCCAGCAGCAAGACTAGCTCCGAGCAGTACTTC.

V is TRBV25-1 and J is TRBJ1-2; D is possibly TRBD1 (5 bases). Germline V lookup: CDR1 MGHDK, CDR2 SYGVNS. Trimming removed 2 bases at V and 4 bases at J, with 14 bases between. The length of the CDR3 is 15 residues. The CDR3 sequence is CASSETGPRGYGYTF. CDR3 nucleotide sequence: TGTGCCAGCAGTGAAACAGGCCCCCGAGGCTATGGCTACACCTTC.

The DNA of the CDR3 is TGCGCCAGCAGCCAAGATTTAGGGGAAGAGACCCAGTACTTC. It is translated as CASSQDLGEETQYF. This chain joins TRBV4-3 and TRBJ2-5; maybe TRBD1 (5 bases). Trimming removed 0 bases from V and 3 bases from J, with 8 bases in between. Germline V gene lookup returns CDR1 LGHNA and CDR2 YSLEER. The CDR3 is made up of 14 amino acids.

J is TRBJ1-3 and V is TRBV5-4; D is possibly TRBD1 (5 bases). This CDR3 comprises 15 residues. V lost 0 bases and J 2 bases, leaving 9 bases between the germline ends. Germline V CDR1 and CDR2: SGHNT, YYREEE (reference sequence). The CDR3 bases are TGTGCCAGCAGCTTGGGCACAGGAACTGGAAACACCATATATTTT. This sequence encodes CASSLGTGTGNTIYF.

The chain has TRBV19 and TRBJ1-5; maybe TRBD1 (5 bases). Trimming took off 5 bases at V and 0 bases at J, with 14 bases between the two ends. Germline V gives CDR1 LNHDA, CDR2 SQIVND (reference sequence). The CDR3 has 16 amino acids. CDR3 residues: CASSDRGTASNQPQHF. The CDR3 DNA is TGTGCCAGTAGTGACCGCGGGACGGCTAGCAATCAGCCCCAGCATTTT.

The V gene is TRBV6-5, the J gene TRBJ1-1; D unresolved. Trimming left V 3 bases short and J 10 bases short, with 9 bases between. The germline V gene has CDR1 MNHEY and CDR2 SVGAGI. The CDR3 has 11 amino acids. The CDR3 DNA sequence: TGTGCCAGCAGTTATATGGGAGTAGCTTTCTTT. Encoded protein: CASSYMGVAFF.